A selection of T cell receptor beta chains follows, all from one sample in a study of Ad26.COV2.S vaccination and SARS-CoV-2 variants. Measured with immunoSEQ multiplex PCR; TCRdb has only the in-frame clones, and not every one. The sample has about 460,000 clones; 70% to 90% are singletons. Sequencing was performed on peripheral blood, taken in a trial of Ad26.COV2.S vaccine versus placebo. The receptors here all came from a person between 18 and 65 years old who received the Ad26.COV2.S COVID-19 vaccine or a placebo. CDR3s include the opening cysteine and the closing phenylalanine or tryptophan. A D gene is named only where the DNA matches it firmly. The size entry is marked missing in some rows and otherwise reads once, few, many or a size class.

CDR3 protein,CDR3 DNA,V gene,D gene,clone size,J gene,CDR3 length
CASSLAGYKTGPYGYTF,TGTGCCAGCAGCTTGGCCGGATACAAGACAGGGCCCTATGGCTACACCTTC,TRBV5-5,TRBD1,.,TRBJ1-2,17
CASSPERAGANVLTF,TGTGCCAGTAGTCCCGAGAGGGCTGGGGCCAACGTCCTGACTTTC,TRBV19,.,.,TRBJ2-6,15
CASSEWGPGELFF,TGTGCCAGCAGTGAATGGGGGCCCGGGGAGCTGTTTTTT,TRBV6-1,.,.,TRBJ2-2,13
CASSWLGQGGLSGNTIYF,TGCGCCAGCAGCTGGCTAGGACAGGGGGGCCTCTCTGGAAACACCATATATTTT,TRBV5-1,TRBD1,.,TRBJ1-3,18
CASSFGQVTLYGYTF,TGCGCCAGCAGCTTCGGACAGGTTACCCTCTATGGCTACACCTTC,TRBV5-1,TRBD1,.,TRBJ1-2,15
CASSYSGGGTFNEQFF,TGTGCCAGCAGTTACTCCGGGGGGGGCACCTTCAATGAGCAGTTCTTC,TRBV6-5,TRBD2,once,TRBJ2-1,16
CASSFARAKYF,TGTGCCAGCAGTTTCGCCAGGGCCAAGTATTTT,TRBV28,.,.,TRBJ2-3,11
CASSPHSGRAKETQYF,TGTGCCAGCAGCCCGCATAGCGGTAGGGCAAAAGAGACCCAGTACTTC,TRBV7-2,.,.,TRBJ2-5,16
CASRPGQGYGYTF,TGTGCCAGCAGACCGGGACAGGGCTATGGCTACACCTTC,TRBV6-5,TRBD1,once,TRBJ1-2,13
CASSEGRGPSNYGYTF,TGTGCCAGCAGTGAGGGGCGGGGCCCCTCTAACTATGGCTACACCTTC,TRBV6-1,.,.,TRBJ1-2,16
CASSISMNTEAFF,TGTGCCAGTAGTATCTCTATGAACACTGAAGCTTTCTTT,TRBV19,.,few,TRBJ1-1,13
CARTQRGQGGEKLFF,TGCGCCCGAACCCAAAGGGGACAGGGTGGAGAAAAACTGTTTTTT,TRBV10-1,TRBD1,once,TRBJ1-4,15
CASSSWTGGEKLFF,TGTGCCAGCAGCTCCTGGACAGGGGGCGAAAAACTGTTTTTT,TRBV5-5,TRBD1,.,TRBJ1-4,14
CASSITGKYSNQPQHF,TGTGCCAGTAGTATAACAGGGAAATATAGCAATCAGCCCCAGCATTTT,TRBV19,.,few,TRBJ1-5,16
CASSVGQIYGYTF,TGTGCCAGCAGCGTTGGACAAATCTATGGCTACACCTTC,TRBV7-8,.,.,TRBJ1-2,13
CASSRLAANTGELFF,TGTGCCAGCAGCCGACTAGCGGCAAACACCGGGGAGCTGTTTTTT,TRBV6-5,TRBD2,.,TRBJ2-2,15
CASSSRHTRLAGVYEQYF,TGTGCCAGCAGCTCGCGACATACTCGACTAGCGGGAGTCTACGAGCAGTACTTC,TRBV11-3,TRBD2,.,TRBJ2-7,18
CASRRGGGSYNEQFF,TGTGCCAGCAGACGGGGCGGGGGTTCCTACAATGAGCAGTTCTTC,TRBV6-4,TRBD2,.,TRBJ2-1,15
CASSGQGRNTEAFF,TGTGCCAGCAGTGGTCAGGGGAGGAACACTGAAGCTTTCTTT,TRBV6-6,.,.,TRBJ1-1,14
CASSLAQGLRTEAFF,TGTGCCAGCAGTTTGGCCCAGGGGCTGAGGACTGAAGCTTTCTTT,TRBV27,.,.,TRBJ1-1,15
CSVELTPGQGSGSGGNEQYF,TGCAGCGTTGAACTTACCCCGGGACAGGGTAGCGGGAGCGGTGGGAACGAGCAGTACTTC,TRBV29-1,.,once,TRBJ2-7,20
CASRPGSDGQPQHF,TGTGCCAGTAGACCGGGCTCCGACGGGCAGCCCCAGCATTTT,TRBV19,.,few,TRBJ1-5,14
CASSESITGRARNEQFF,TGTGCCAGCAGTGAGTCAATTACGGGGAGGGCCCGGAATGAGCAGTTCTTC,TRBV6-1,TRBD2,.,TRBJ2-1,17
CSARGAPEAFF,TGCAGTGCTAGGGGGGCTCCTGAAGCTTTCTTT,TRBV20-1,.,.,TRBJ1-1,11
CASRLRPRQPQHF,TGTGCCAGCCGTCTCAGGCCCCGTCAGCCCCAGCATTTT,TRBV28,.,.,TRBJ1-5,13
CASSLGSGSANEKLFF,TGCGCCAGCAGCTTGGGGTCAGGGTCGGCTAATGAAAAACTGTTTTTT,TRBV5-1,.,.,TRBJ1-4,16
CAAERTGSYNEQFF,TGTGCCGCGGAAAGGACAGGATCCTACAATGAGCAGTTCTTC,TRBV6-5,TRBD1,.,TRBJ2-1,14
CASSYHTGAGSPLHF,TGTGCCAGCAGTTACCACACAGGGGCAGGGTCACCCCTCCACTTT,TRBV6-6,TRBD1,.,TRBJ1-6,15
CASTPTGGNGYTF,TGCGCCAGCACCCCGACAGGGGGCAATGGCTACACCTTC,TRBV5-1,TRBD1,.,TRBJ1-2,13